A single sample gave rise to the 25 T cell receptor beta chains below, sequenced in a study of blood T cell repertoires in COVID-19. Libraries were prepared by immunoSEQ multiplex PCR; TCRdb keeps only in-frame clonotypes and omits some of them. The sample holds about 180,000 clones, about nine tenths seen once. The sample comprised peripheral blood. The receptors were sampled from a woman between 25 and 40 years old with acute or convalescent COVID-19.

Only one count was recorded for this clone. V usage is TRBV2 and J usage is TRBJ2-5; D gene unclear. Germline V gene data show CDR1 as SNHLY and CDR2 as FYNNEI. V was pared by 8 bases and J by 7 bases, with 11 bases between. CDR3 length: 11 amino acids. The chain's CDR3 is CASDGYRTQYF. CDR3 sequence (DNA): TGTGCCAGCGACGGGTATCGGACCCAGTACTTC.

The rearrangement links TRBV29-1 to TRBJ2-3, with D perhaps TRBD2 (7 bases). This CDR3 has 15 amino acids. V lost 6 bases to trimming and J lost 1 base, with 17 bases between them. Germline loops: CDR1 SQVTM, CDR2 ANQGSEA. This CDR3 reads CSVGGREWGTDTQYF. The CDR3 DNA sequence: TGCAGCGTCGGGGGGCGGGAGTGGGGCACAGATACGCAGTATTTT.

This clone was counted between two and nine times. V gene TRBV24-1 combines with J gene TRBJ1-1; TRBD1 aligns across 10 bases. The CDR3 has 15 residues. V lost 2 bases and J lost 6; bases outside the gene matches: 5. Germline V gene data show CDR1 as KGHDR and CDR2 as SFDVKD. Here the CDR3 reads CATSDSDRGSAEAFF. CDR3 sequence (DNA): TGTGCCACCAGTGATTCGGACAGGGGGAGCGCTGAAGCTTTCTTT.

The chain carries TRBV7-2 and TRBJ2-1; unclear D gene. Germline CDR1 is SGHTA and CDR2 is FQGNSA. The CDR3 runs to 11 residues. V was clipped by 3 bases and J by 9 bases, with 6 bases between them. The CDR3: CASSFLGEQFF. CDR3 nucleotide sequence: TGTGCCAGCAGCTTCCTAGGTGAGCAGTTCTTC.

The chain has TRBV6-5 and TRBJ1-3; 8 bases map to TRBD1. The ends lost 5 bases at V and 1 base at J; junction bases unmatched: 4. The CDR3 spans 15 residues. Germline V CDR1 and CDR2: MNHEY, SVGAGI. CDR3: CASSIGQGSGNTIYF. CDR3 DNA sequence: TGTGCCAGCAGTATTGGACAGGGATCTGGAAACACCATATATTTT.

The V and J genes are TRBV21-1 and TRBJ1-1. TRBV21-1 has pseudogene status. The CDR3 covers 13 residues. The CDR3 sequence: CASSPLDGGEAFF. The CDR3 DNA follows: TGTGCCAGCAGCCCGTTGGACGGGGGAGAAGCTTTCTTT.

The chain is built from TRBV7-2 and TRBJ2-5, with 7 positions matching TRBD1. The germline gives CDR1 SGHTA, CDR2 FQGNSA. With 2 bases clipped from V and 5 bases from J, the junction kept 2 bases outside the gene matches. The CDR3 totals 13 residues. The CDR3 DNA reads TGTGCCAGCAGCTTAAGGGGGCTTGAGACCCAGTACTTC. Its protein is CASSLRGLETQYF.

V gene TRBV6-5 combines with J gene TRBJ1-2, with 8 bases matching TRBD1. Germline V gene data show CDR1 as MNHEY and CDR2 as SVGAGI. This CDR3 is 13 amino acids long. V dropped 2 bases and J dropped 13; count of bases not matched to a gene: 9. This chain's CDR3 is CASSYTTGGRATF. The DNA for the CDR3 is TGTGCCAGCAGTTACACCACAGGGGGGCGTGCCACCTTC.

V gene TRBV11-2 combines with J gene TRBJ2-1; TRBD2 matches at 13 bases. The J segment lost 7 bases and the V segment lost 5 bases, leaving 8 bases of the junction unmatched. Germline V gene sequence: CDR1 SGHAT, CDR2 FQNNGV. The CDR3 contains 16 residues. CDR3 nucleotide sequence: TGTGCCAGCAGCCCTACCGGGACTAGCGGGAAGAATGAGCAGTTCTTC. Its protein is CASSPTGTSGKNEQFF.

The rearrangement joins TRBV18 to TRBJ2-1, with TRBD1 as a possible D gene (6 bases). Germline V CDR1 and CDR2: KGHSH, LQKENI. The CDR3 covers 15 residues. Deletions cut 2 bases from V and 4 bases from J, with 12 bases between. CDR3 loop: CASSPDRQTYNEQFF. In DNA, the CDR3 is TGTGCCAGCTCACCAGACAGGCAGACGTACAATGAGCAGTTCTTC. Complete variable domain (other parts from reference TRBV18 and TRBJ2-1): NAGVMQNPRHLVRRRGQEARLRCSPMKGHSHVYWYRQLPEEGLKFMVYLQKENIIDESGMPKERFSAEFPKEGPSILRIQQVVRGDSAAYFCASSPDRQTYNEQFFGPGTRLTVL.

The chain joins TRBV5-1 to TRBJ2-1; tentatively, D is TRBD2 (5 bases). The CDR3 loop spans 15 amino acids. Trimming stripped 2 bases from V and 0 bases from J, with 9 bases between. Per the germline V gene, CDR1 is SGHRS and CDR2 is YFSETQ. The CDR3: CASSLEGGSYNEQFF. CDR3 in DNA: TGCGCCAGCAGCTTAGAGGGTGGCTCCTACAATGAGCAGTTCTTC. Using reference TRBV5-1 and TRBJ2-1 for the parts outside the CDR3, the full variable domain is KAGVTQTPRYLIKTRGQQVTLSCSPISGHRSVSWYQQTPGQGLQFLFEYFSETQRNKGNFPGRFSGRQFSNSRSEMNVSTLELGDSALYLCASSLEGGSYNEQFFGPGTRLTVL.

V usage is TRBV7-2 and J usage is TRBJ2-7, with no clear D. The CDR3 loop spans 15 amino acids. V gave up 1 base and J gave up 0 bases, with 10 bases separating them. The germline gives CDR1 SGHTA, CDR2 FQGNSA. CDR3 sequence: CASSLVLSNSYEQYF. CDR3 bases: TGTGCCAGCAGCTTAGTTCTCTCTAACTCCTACGAGCAGTACTTC.

The chain's CDR3 is CASSVGTLDYTF. In nucleotides, the CDR3 is TGTGCCAGCAGCGTTGGGACATTAGACTACACCTTC. The chain recombines TRBV7-9 with TRBJ1-2, with TRBD1 as a possible D gene (6 bases). The CDR3 consists of 12 residues. Per germline, CDR1 SEHNR and CDR2 FQNEAQ (reference sequence). With 5 bases removed from V and 10 bases from J, the gap between germline ends came to 14 bases.

This clone was detected only once. The J gene is TRBJ2-5, the V gene TRBV2; 10 nucleotides match TRBD1. The CDR3 extends over 15 amino acids. Germline CDR1 reads SNHLY; CDR2 reads FYNNEI. Unmatched junction bases numbered 10, after V lost 6 bases and J lost 6 bases. The CDR3 DNA reads TGTGCCAGCAGGCAGACAGGGGGCAATTGGAAGACCCAGTACTTC. Amino acid sequence: CASRQTGGNWKTQYF.

This chain connects TRBV7-8 to TRBJ2-2; a weak D match, TRBD2 (6 bases). The CDR3 runs to 16 residues. Germline CDR1 reads SGHVS; CDR2 reads FQNEAQ. The ends were cut back, 5 bases at V and 5 bases at J, with 18 bases in the middle. The CDR3 nucleotides read TGTGCCAGCAGCCGGGGGTTGTTAGCGGTGACCGGGGAGCTGTTTTTT. It specifies CASSRGLLAVTGELFF.

The sample holds a few counts of this clone. This sequence joins TRBV5-1 and TRBJ2-6; tentative D call: TRBD2 (5 bases). This CDR3 is built from 15 residues. The germline gives CDR1 SGHRS, CDR2 YFSETQ. V was clipped by 2 bases and J by 4 bases, with 10 bases between them. The CDR3 DNA reads TGCGCCAGCAGCTTCGGGGTGTCGGGGGCCAACGTCCTGACTTTC. Amino acid sequence: CASSFGVSGANVLTF.

The chain uses TRBV3-1 (or the pseudogene TRBV3-2) and TRBJ2-3; 7 bases agree with TRBD1. The V gene end was trimmed by 5 bases and the J gene end by 5 bases; junction bases not matched to a gene: 10. Germline loops: CDR1 LGHDT, CDR2 YNNKEL (reference sequence). The CDR3 length is 15 residues. The CDR3 DNA sequence: TGTGCCAGCAGCGCCCGGGACAGAGGTAAAGATACGCAGTATTTT. Encoded protein: CASSARDRGKDTQYF.

The chain couples TRBV19 to TRBJ2-2; D might be TRBD2 (6 bases). From germline, CDR1 is LNHDA and CDR2 SQIVND (reference sequence). The CDR3 extends over 16 amino acids. Between the trimmed V and J ends, which lost 2 bases and 1 base, there was a span of 11 bases. In DNA, the CDR3 is TGTGCCAGTAGTATACACAATAGCGGGAACACCGGGGAGCTGTTTTTT. Its translation: CASSIHNSGNTGELFF.

This clone was found once. CDR3 DNA sequence: TGTGCCAGCAGTTACACGATAGCTAATGAGCAGTTCTTC. It codes for CASSYTIANEQFF. The chain uses TRBV6-2 or TRBV6-3 and TRBJ2-1; D is undetermined. Trimming left V 2 bases short and J 7 bases short, with 9 bases between. Germline CDR1 and CDR2: MNHEY and SVGEGT. CDR3 length equals 13 residues.

The chain joins TRBV9 to TRBJ2-6; no firm D call. Trimming took 0 bases from V and 0 from J, leaving 4 bases between them. CDR3 length: 15 amino acids. CDR1 is SGDLS, CDR2 YYNGEE, per germline. CDR3 sequence reads: CASSVGSSGANVLTF. The CDR3 coding sequence is TGTGCCAGCAGCGTAGGGAGCTCTGGGGCCAACGTCCTGACTTTC.

The chain has TRBV18 and TRBJ2-1, with D perhaps TRBD2 (5 bases). This CDR3 contains 15 residues. V was clipped by 4 bases and J by 3 bases, with 13 bases between them. Germline V lookup: CDR1 KGHSH, CDR2 LQKENI. The CDR3 region is CASSRVGIVYNEQFF. CDR3 in DNA: TGTGCCAGCTCACGGGTCGGGATCGTCTACAATGAGCAGTTCTTC.

Worth noting for this clone: This specimen includes other DNA sequences encoding the same CDR3. This sequence joins TRBV5-1 and TRBJ2-5; D is undetermined. With 0 bases removed from V and 5 bases from J, the gap between germline ends came to 8 bases. The CDR3 is made up of 13 amino acids. In germline, CDR1 is SGHRS, CDR2 YFSETQ. This chain's CDR3 is CASSLGWRETQYF. The CDR3 DNA reads TGCGCCAGCAGCTTGGGGTGGCGGGAGACCCAGTACTTC.

V usage is TRBV19 and J usage is TRBJ1-5; D is undetermined. Germline V gene lookup returns CDR1 LNHDA and CDR2 SQIVND (reference sequence). V was cut by 5 bases and J by 0 bases, with 14 bases left in between. CDR3 length: 16 residues. CDR3 sequence (DNA): TGTGCCAGTAGTCCTTACCGGGGAACTAGCAATCAGCCCCAGCATTTT. As protein: CASSPYRGTSNQPQHF.

This clone has just a few counts. V usage is TRBV28 and J usage is TRBJ2-2; tentatively, D is TRBD2 (5 bases). V shed 0 bases and J shed 1 base, with 12 bases lying between them. This CDR3 spans 17 amino acids. Per germline, CDR1 MDHEN and CDR2 SYDVKM. This CDR3 is CASSLWELAENTGELFF. The CDR3 DNA reads as TGTGCCAGCAGTTTATGGGAGCTAGCAGAGAACACCGGGGAGCTGTTTTTT. Full variable domain (outside the CDR3, taken from reference TRBV28 and TRBJ2-2): DVKVTQSSRYLVKRTGEKVFLECVQDMDHENMFWYRQDPGLGLRLIYFSYDVKMKEKGDIPEGYSVSREKKERFSLILESASTNQTSMYLCASSLWELAENTGELFFGEGSRLTVL.

The chain is built from TRBV5-4 and TRBJ2-1; 9 bases match TRBD2. The junction had 5 bases not matched to a gene; V was cut back by 0 bases and J by 7 bases. The CDR3 loop spans 15 amino acids. CDR1 and CDR2 (germline): SGHNT, YYREEE (reference sequence). The CDR3: CASSLVASGTNEQFF. The CDR3, as DNA: TGTGCCAGCAGCTTGGTGGCTAGCGGGACAAATGAGCAGTTCTTC.